What follows describes a single TCR beta chain. The entry originates in a study of graft-versus-host responses after intestinal transplantation. Points from the study as a whole: GvH clones turned up in recipient marrow; some had shown up first in ileum or blood.

Profiling relied on immunoSEQ multiplex PCR, and the TCRdb table lists in-frame clones only, not all of them. The sample has 8,500 to 11,000 clones; about 31% are singletons. Trimming took 1 base from V and 7 from J; bases not matched to a gene: 14. The length of the CDR3 is 16 residues. Germline loops: CDR1 SQVTM, CDR2 ANQGSEA. The rearrangement links TRBV29-1 to TRBJ1-2; 8 bases are a match to TRBD1. The starting material was alloreactive CD4+ T cells from a mixed lymphocyte reaction culture, obtained before transplantation. As for subset: CFSE-low proliferating T cells sorted from roughly six-day pre-transplant mixed lymphocyte reaction (GvH or HvG direction). The origin of this receptor is a human patient who was an organ donor for intestinal transplantation. The CDR3 DNA is TGCAGCGTTGAAGCTCCACTATCACAGGGGGACAGTGGCTACACCTTC. Amino acid sequence: CSVEAPLSQGDSGYTF.